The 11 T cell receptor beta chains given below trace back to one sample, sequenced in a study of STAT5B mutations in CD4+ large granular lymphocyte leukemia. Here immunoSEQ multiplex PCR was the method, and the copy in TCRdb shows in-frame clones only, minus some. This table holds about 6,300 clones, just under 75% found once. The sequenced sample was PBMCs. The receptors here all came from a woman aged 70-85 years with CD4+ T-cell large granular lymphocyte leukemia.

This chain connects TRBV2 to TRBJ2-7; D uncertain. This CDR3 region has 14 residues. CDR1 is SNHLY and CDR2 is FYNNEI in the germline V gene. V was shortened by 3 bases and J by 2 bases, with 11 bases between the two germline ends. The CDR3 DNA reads TGTGCCAGCAGTGAGGGCTCTTACCCCTACGAGCAGTACTTC. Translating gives CASSEGSYPYEQYF.

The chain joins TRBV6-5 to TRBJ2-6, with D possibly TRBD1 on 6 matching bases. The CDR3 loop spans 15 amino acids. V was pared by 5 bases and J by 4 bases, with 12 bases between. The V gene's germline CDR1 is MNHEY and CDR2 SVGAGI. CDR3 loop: CASSTQGTGANVLTF. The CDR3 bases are TGTGCCAGCAGTACACAGGGTACAGGGGCCAACGTCCTGACTTTC.

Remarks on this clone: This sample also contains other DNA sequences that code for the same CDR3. CDR3 in amino acids: CASSYSTHTGELFF. CDR3 nucleotides: TGTGCCAGCAGTTACTCGACGCATACCGGGGAGCTGTTTTTT. The chain is built from TRBV6-5 and TRBJ2-2, with D unresolved. V gave up 0 bases and J gave up 5 bases, with 7 bases separating them. Germline lookup yields CDR1 MNHEY and CDR2 SVGAGI. The CDR3 length is 14 residues.

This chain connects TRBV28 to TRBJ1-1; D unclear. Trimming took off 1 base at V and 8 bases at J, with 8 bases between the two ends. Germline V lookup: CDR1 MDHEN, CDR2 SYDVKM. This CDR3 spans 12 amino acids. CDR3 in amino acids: CASSLSDEEAFF. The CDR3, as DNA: TGTGCCAGCAGTTTATCTGACGAAGAAGCTTTCTTT.

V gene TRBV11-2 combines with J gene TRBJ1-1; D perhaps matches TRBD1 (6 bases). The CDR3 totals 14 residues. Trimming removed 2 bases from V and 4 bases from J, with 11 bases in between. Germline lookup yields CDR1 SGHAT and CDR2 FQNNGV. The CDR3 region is CASSLRGDPTEAFF. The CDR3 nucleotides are TGTGCCAGCAGCTTAAGGGGGGACCCCACTGAAGCTTTCTTT. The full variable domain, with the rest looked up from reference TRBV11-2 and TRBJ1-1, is EAGVAQSPRYKIIEKRQSVAFWCNPISGHATLYWYQQILGQGPKLLIQFQNNGVVDDSQLPKDRFSAERLKGVDSTLKIQPAKLEDSAVYLCASSLRGDPTEAFFGQGTRLTVV.

CDR3 residues: CASSLEGPRGSYEQYF. The CDR3 DNA follows: TGTGCCAGCAGCTTAGAAGGCCCGAGAGGCTCCTACGAGCAGTACTTC. The chain has TRBV7-2 and TRBJ2-7; no definite D call. Trimming left V 1 base short and J 0 bases short, with 13 bases between. Germline V lookup: CDR1 SGHTA, CDR2 FQGNSA. The CDR3 sequence is 16 residues long.

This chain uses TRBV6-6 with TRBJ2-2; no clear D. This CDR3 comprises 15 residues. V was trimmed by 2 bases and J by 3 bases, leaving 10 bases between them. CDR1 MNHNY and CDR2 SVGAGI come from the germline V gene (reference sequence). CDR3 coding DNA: TGTGCCAGCAGTTACGGAAGGTCTCACACCGGGGAGCTGTTTTTT. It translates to CASSYGRSHTGELFF.

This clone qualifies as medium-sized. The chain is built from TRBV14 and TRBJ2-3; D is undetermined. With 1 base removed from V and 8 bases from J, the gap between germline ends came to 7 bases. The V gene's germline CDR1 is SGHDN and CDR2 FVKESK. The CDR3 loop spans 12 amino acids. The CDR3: CASSQVFGTQYF. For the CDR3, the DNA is TGTGCCAGCAGCCAAGTTTTTGGTACGCAGTATTTT.

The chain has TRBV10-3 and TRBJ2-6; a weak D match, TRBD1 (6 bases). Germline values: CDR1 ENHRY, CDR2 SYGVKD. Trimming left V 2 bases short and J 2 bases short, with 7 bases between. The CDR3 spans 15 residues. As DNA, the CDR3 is TGTGCCATCAGTGAGGGACAGCCTGGGGCCAACGTCCTGACTTTC. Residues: CAISEGQPGANVLTF.

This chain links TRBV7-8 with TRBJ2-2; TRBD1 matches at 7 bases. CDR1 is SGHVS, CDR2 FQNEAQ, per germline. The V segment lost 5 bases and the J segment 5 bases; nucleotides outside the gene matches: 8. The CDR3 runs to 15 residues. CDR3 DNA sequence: TGTGCCAGCAGCCCGACAGGGAGTGGAACCGGGGAGCTGTTTTTT. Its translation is CASSPTGSGTGELFF.

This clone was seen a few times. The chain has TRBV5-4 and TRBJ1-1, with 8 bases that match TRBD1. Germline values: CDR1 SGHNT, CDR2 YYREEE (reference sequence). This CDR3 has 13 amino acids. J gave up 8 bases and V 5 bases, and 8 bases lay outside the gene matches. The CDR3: CASRGARTGEAFF. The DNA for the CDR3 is TGTGCCAGCAGGGGGGCTCGGACAGGGGAAGCTTTCTTT.